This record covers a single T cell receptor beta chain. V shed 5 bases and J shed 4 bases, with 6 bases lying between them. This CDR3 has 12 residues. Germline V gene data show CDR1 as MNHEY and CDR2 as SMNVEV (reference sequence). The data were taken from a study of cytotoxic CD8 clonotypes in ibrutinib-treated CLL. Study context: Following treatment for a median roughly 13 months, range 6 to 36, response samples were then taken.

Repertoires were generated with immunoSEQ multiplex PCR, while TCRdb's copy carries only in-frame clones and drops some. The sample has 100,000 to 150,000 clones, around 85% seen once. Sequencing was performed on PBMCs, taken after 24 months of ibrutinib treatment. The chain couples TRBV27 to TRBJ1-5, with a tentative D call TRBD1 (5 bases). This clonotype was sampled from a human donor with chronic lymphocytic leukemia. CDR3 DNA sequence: TGTGCCAGCAGTGACAGAAATCAGCCCCAGCATTTT. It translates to CASSDRNQPQHF.